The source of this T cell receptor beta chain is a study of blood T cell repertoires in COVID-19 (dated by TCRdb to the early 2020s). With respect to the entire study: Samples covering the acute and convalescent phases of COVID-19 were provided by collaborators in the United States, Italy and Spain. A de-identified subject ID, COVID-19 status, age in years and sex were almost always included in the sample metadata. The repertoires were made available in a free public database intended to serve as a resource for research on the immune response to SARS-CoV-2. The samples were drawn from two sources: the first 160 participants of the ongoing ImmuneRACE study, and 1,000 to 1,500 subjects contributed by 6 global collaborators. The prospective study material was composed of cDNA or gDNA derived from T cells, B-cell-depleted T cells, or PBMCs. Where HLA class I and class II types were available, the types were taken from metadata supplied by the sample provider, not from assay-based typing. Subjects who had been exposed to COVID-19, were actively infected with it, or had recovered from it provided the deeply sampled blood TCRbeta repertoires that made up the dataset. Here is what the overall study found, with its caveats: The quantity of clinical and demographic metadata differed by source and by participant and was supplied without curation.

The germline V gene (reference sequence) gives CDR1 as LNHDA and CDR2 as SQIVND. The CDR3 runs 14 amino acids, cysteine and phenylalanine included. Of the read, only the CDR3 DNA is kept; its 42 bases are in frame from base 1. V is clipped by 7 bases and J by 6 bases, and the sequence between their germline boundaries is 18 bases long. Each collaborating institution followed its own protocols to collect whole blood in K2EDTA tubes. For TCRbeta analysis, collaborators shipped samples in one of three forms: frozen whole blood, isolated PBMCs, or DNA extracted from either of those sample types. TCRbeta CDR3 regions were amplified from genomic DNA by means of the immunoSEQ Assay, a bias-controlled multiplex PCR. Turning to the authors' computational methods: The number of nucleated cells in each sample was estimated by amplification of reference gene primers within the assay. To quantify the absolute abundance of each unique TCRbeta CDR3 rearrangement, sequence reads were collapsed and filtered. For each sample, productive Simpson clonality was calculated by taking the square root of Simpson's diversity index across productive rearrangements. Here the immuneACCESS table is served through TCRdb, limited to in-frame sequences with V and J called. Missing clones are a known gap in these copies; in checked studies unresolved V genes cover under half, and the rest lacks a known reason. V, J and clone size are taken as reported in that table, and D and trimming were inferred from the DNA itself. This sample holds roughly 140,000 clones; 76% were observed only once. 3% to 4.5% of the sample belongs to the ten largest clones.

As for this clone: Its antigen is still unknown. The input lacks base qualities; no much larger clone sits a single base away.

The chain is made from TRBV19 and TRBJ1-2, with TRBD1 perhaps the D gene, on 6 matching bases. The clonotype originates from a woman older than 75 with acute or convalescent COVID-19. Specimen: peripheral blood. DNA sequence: TGTGCCAGTAAGACCTCTACAGGGCCGGATGGCTACACCTTC. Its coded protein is CASKTSTGPDGYTF. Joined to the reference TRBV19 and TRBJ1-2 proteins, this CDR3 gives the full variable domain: DGGITQSPKYLFRKEGQNVTLSCEQNLNHDAMYWYRQDPGQGLRLIYYSQIVNDFQKGDIAEGYSVSREKKESFPLTVTSAQKNPTAFYLCASKTSTGPDGYTFGSGTRLTVV.